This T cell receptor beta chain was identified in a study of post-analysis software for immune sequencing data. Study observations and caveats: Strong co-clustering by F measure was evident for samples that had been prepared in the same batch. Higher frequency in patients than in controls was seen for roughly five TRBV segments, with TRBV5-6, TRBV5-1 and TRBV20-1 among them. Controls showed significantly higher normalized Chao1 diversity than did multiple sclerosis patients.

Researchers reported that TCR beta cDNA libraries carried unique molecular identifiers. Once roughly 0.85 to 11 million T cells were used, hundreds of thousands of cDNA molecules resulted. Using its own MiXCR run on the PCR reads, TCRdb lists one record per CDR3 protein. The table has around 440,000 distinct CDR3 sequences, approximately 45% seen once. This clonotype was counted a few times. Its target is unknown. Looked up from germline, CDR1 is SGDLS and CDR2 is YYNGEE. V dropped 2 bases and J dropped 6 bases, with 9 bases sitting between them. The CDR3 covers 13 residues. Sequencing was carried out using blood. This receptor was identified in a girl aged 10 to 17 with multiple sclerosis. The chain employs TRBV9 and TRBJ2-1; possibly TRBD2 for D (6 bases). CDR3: CASSVTSRNEQFF. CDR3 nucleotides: TGTGCCAGCAGCGTCACTAGCCGCAATGAGCAGTTCTTC.